This entry lists 27 T cell receptor beta chains sequenced from one sample in a study of shared clonotypes between healthy human individuals. Sequencing was performed with immunoSEQ multiplex PCR; in TCRdb, only in-frame clones are kept and a portion is missing. The sample has hundreds of thousands of clones, less than 80% seen once. The material sequenced was memory CD4+ T cells sorted from blood. This sample's subset: CD45RA-negative fraction. All receptors derive from a woman aged 25-40 years in good health.

V gene TRBV28 combines with J gene TRBJ1-3; D not resolved. V lost 11 bases, J lost 0 bases, and 14 bases lay in between. Germline values: CDR1 MDHEN, CDR2 SYDVKM. The CDR3 sequence is 14 residues long. CDR3 loop: CAGGEAGSGNTIYF. CDR3 coding DNA: TGTGCCGGTGGAGAGGCTGGCTCTGGAAACACCATATATTTT.

The chain combines TRBV19 with TRBJ2-1; D may be TRBD1 (8 bases). CDR3 length: 16 amino acids. V gave up 7 bases and J gave up 8 bases, with 24 bases separating them. Germline V gene lookup returns CDR1 LNHDA and CDR2 SQIVND (reference sequence). The CDR3 spells CASNDRGPERGDEQFF. CDR3 coding DNA: TGTGCCAGTAACGACAGGGGACCAGAGCGGGGAGATGAGCAGTTCTTC.

The chain is built from TRBV7-8 and TRBJ1-1; the match to TRBD1 covers 8 bases. CDR1 is SGHVS and CDR2 is FQNEAQ in the germline V gene. This CDR3 has 15 residues. V trimming: 6 bases; J trimming: 1 base; junction bases outside the gene matches: 7. For the CDR3, the DNA is TGTGCCAGCAGAGAACCGGGACAGGCGAACACTGAAGCTTTCTTT. Translating gives CASREPGQANTEAFF.

In the case of this clone: The same CDR3 arises from other DNA sequences in this sample as well. The rearrangement links TRBV15 to TRBJ1-3, with no clear D. Germline V gene data show CDR1 as LNHNV and CDR2 as YYDKDF (reference sequence). Trimming shortened V by 8 bases and J by 4 bases, and 9 bases separated the two germline ends. This CDR3 region has 12 residues. The DNA for the CDR3 is TGTGCCACCGGAGGCAGCGGAAACACCATATATTTT. Its protein is CATGGSGNTIYF.

This clone was observed a few times. The chain employs TRBV5-1 and TRBJ1-2; tentatively, D is TRBD1 (6 bases). CDR3 length: 14 residues. CDR1 and CDR2 from the germline V gene are SGHRS and YFSETQ. V was cut by 4 bases and J by 0 bases, with 10 bases left in between. The CDR3 sequence is CASSPTGTNYGYTF. For the CDR3, the DNA is TGCGCCAGCAGCCCTACAGGGACTAACTATGGCTACACCTTC.

This chain links TRBV6-5 with TRBJ1-5, with a weak D call TRBD1 (6 bases). The CDR3 runs 16 residues. Germline V CDR1 and CDR2: MNHEY, SVGAGI. Trimming removed 2 bases at V and 4 bases at J, with 15 bases between. The CDR3 DNA reads as TGTGCCAGCAGTTACCGCCAGGACAGTTCGAATCAGCCCCAGCATTTT. Translating gives CASSYRQDSSNQPQHF.

V and J are TRBV18 and TRBJ2-2; tentatively, D is TRBD1 (6 bases). Trimming took 5 bases from V and 4 from J, leaving 17 bases between them. Germline V lookup: CDR1 KGHSH, CDR2 LQKENI. The CDR3 has 16 residues. Here the CDR3 reads CASSSGTKLATGELFF. In nucleotides, the CDR3 is TGTGCCAGCTCATCAGGGACAAAATTGGCCACCGGGGAGCTGTTTTTT.

The chain uses TRBV28 and TRBJ2-1, with 12 bases identical to TRBD2. The CDR3 is 19 residues long. Trimming took 4 bases from V and 3 from J; bases not matched to a gene: 13. Per germline, CDR1 MDHEN and CDR2 SYDVKM. CDR3 sequence (DNA): TGTGCCAGCAGTTCAACAATCTCGACTAGCGGGAGTTTCTACAATGAGCAGTTCTTC. Amino acids: CASSSTISTSGSFYNEQFF.

CDR3 loop: CASSLAPRDRTYEQYF. As DNA, the CDR3 is TGTGCCAGCAGCTTGGCCCCCCGGGACAGGACCTACGAGCAGTACTTC. This chain links TRBV5-5 with TRBJ2-7; TRBD1 matches 8 bases. The V segment lost 0 bases and the J segment 2 bases; nucleotides outside the gene matches: 7. The CDR3 runs 16 residues. Germline CDR1 and CDR2: SGHKS and YYEKEE (reference sequence).

J is TRBJ1-5 and V is TRBV30; 10 bases align to TRBD1. Germline values: CDR1 GTSNPN, CDR2 SVGIG (reference sequence). The CDR3 runs to 15 residues. Unmatched junction bases numbered 6, after V lost 5 bases and J lost 2 bases. The CDR3 nucleotides read TGTGCCTGGGGACAGGGGGTCTCGGGCAATCAGCCCCAGCATTTT. This translates into CAWGQGVSGNQPQHF. Looking up the rest from reference TRBV30 and TRBJ1-5 gives the full variable domain: SQTIHQWPATLVQPVGSPLSLECTVEGTSNPNLYWYRQAAGRGLQLLFYSVGIGQISSEVPQNLSASRPQDRQFILSSKKLLLSDSGFYLCAWGQGVSGNQPQHFGDGTRLSIL.

In its sample, this clone was seen many times. The chain is built from TRBV7-8 and TRBJ2-7; D might be TRBD1 or TRBD2, each matching 5 bases. This CDR3 has 16 amino acids. The germline V gene has CDR1 SGHVS and CDR2 FQNEAQ. V gave up 5 bases and J gave up 3 bases, with 20 bases separating them. This CDR3 is CASSPSPGTAFYEQYF. In DNA form, the CDR3 reads TGTGCCAGCAGCCCATCCCCCGGGACCGCATTCTACGAGCAGTACTTC.

The rearrangement links TRBV10-3 to TRBJ2-5, with D perhaps TRBD2 (5 bases). Trimming took off 4 bases at V and 5 bases at J, with 8 bases between the two ends. Germline V gene data show CDR1 as ENHRY and CDR2 as SYGVKD. This CDR3 region has 12 residues. The CDR3 protein is CAISGGSETQYF. CDR3 DNA: TGTGCCATCAGTGGAGGGAGCGAGACCCAGTACTTC.

The chain links TRBV28 to TRBJ2-7; the match to TRBD2 covers 8 bases. The CDR3 covers 13 residues. V lost 5 bases and J lost 4; bases outside the gene matches: 4. Germline loops: CDR1 MDHEN, CDR2 SYDVKM. CDR3 in DNA: TGTGCCAGCAGTAATAGCGGGAAGTACGAGCAGTACTTC. It is translated as CASSNSGKYEQYF.

This chain uses TRBV5-1 with TRBJ2-5; D call uncertain. The CDR3 runs 14 residues. Germline V gene lookup returns CDR1 SGHRS and CDR2 YFSETQ. Deletions cut 0 bases from V and 5 bases from J, with 11 bases between. The chain's CDR3 is CASSLVGQIETQYF. The CDR3 coding sequence is TGCGCCAGCAGCTTGGTTGGCCAAATCGAGACCCAGTACTTC. The whole variable domain, filled in from reference TRBV5-1 and TRBJ2-5, reads KAGVTQTPRYLIKTRGQQVTLSCSPISGHRSVSWYQQTPGQGLQFLFEYFSETQRNKGNFPGRFSGRQFSNSRSEMNVSTLELGDSALYLCASSLVGQIETQYFGPGTRLLVL.

The rearrangement links TRBV7-9 to TRBJ2-7; tentatively, D is TRBD1 (5 bases). Germline-derived CDR1 and CDR2 are SEHNR and FQNEAQ (reference sequence). Trimming removed 5 bases from V and 2 bases from J, with 22 bases in between. The CDR3 length is 17 residues. The CDR3 here is CASSPPGQGLLTYEQYF. The CDR3 bases are TGTGCCAGCAGCCCACCGGGTCAGGGCCTTTTGACCTACGAGCAGTACTTC. Full variable domain (missing parts from reference TRBV7-9 and TRBJ2-7): DTGVSQNPRHKITKRGQNVTFRCDPISEHNRLYWYRQTLGQGPEFLTYFQNEAQLEKSRLLSDRFSAERPKGSFSTLEIQRTEQGDSAMYLCASSPPGQGLLTYEQYFGPGTRLTVT.

The chain has TRBV5-1 and TRBJ2-1; 12 nucleotides line up with TRBD2. There are 19 residues in the CDR3. The germline gives CDR1 SGHRS, CDR2 YFSETQ. V gave up 0 bases and J gave up 4 bases; unmatched junction bases: 11. This CDR3 is CASSLGPLAGGLGYNEQFF. The CDR3 nucleotides are TGCGCCAGCAGCTTGGGGCCTCTAGCGGGAGGGCTGGGTTACAATGAGCAGTTCTTC.

Ten or more counts support this clone. The chain uses TRBV4-1 and TRBJ1-2, with D unclear. The CDR3 extends over 13 amino acids. The V end lost 0 bases, the J end lost 8 bases, and 10 bases lay between the germline ends. Germline CDR1 MGHRA, CDR2 YSYEKL. CDR3 DNA: TGCGCCAGCAGCCAAGAGGGGTGGGGAGGCTACACCTTC. Translated: CASSQEGWGGYTF.

This chain uses TRBV4-2 with TRBJ1-3; no clear D gene. The CDR3 runs to 14 residues. Looked up from germline, CDR1 is LGHNA and CDR2 is YNFKEQ. Trimming stripped 0 bases from V and 4 bases from J, with 7 bases between. DNA for the CDR3: TGTGCCAGCAGCCAAGACAGGTCCGGAAACACCATATATTTT. Translated, it gives CASSQDRSGNTIYF.

This clone was counted a few times. J is TRBJ2-3 and V is TRBV25-1; 8 bases align to TRBD2. Germline CDR1 is MGHDK and CDR2 is SYGVNS. V lost 10 bases, J lost 5 bases, and 5 bases stayed unmatched. The CDR3 runs to 12 residues. CDR3 DNA sequence: TGTGCCACGGGAGGGGCGGGAGATACGCAGTATTTT. This gives the protein CATGGAGDTQYF. The full variable domain, rest sourced from reference TRBV25-1 and TRBJ2-3, is EADIYQTPRYLVIGTGKKITLECSQTMGHDKMYWYQQDPGMELHLIHYSYGVNSTEKGDLSSESTVSRIRTEHFPLTLESARPSHTSQYLCATGGAGDTQYFGPGTRLTVL.

This clone has just a few counts. Since a much larger clone is just one base distant, this may be a read error. This CDR3 is also generated by other DNA sequences in the sample. The chain employs TRBV6-4 and TRBJ1-1; D is unclear. This CDR3 region has 13 residues. Trimming took 2 bases from V and 1 from J, leaving 5 bases between them. Germline assignment: CDR1 MRHNA and CDR2 SNTAGT. The chain's CDR3 is CASSDRENTEAFF. The CDR3 DNA reads TGTGCCAGCAGTGACAGGGAGAACACTGAAGCTTTCTTT.

This chain uses TRBV10-1 with TRBJ1-1, with D uncertain. Germline lookup yields CDR1 WNHNN and CDR2 SYGVQD (reference sequence). The germline V and J ends were trimmed by 3 bases and 1 base, with 9 bases remaining between them. The CDR3 sequence is 14 residues long. CDR3 loop: CASSDGRRNTEAFF. Written as DNA, the CDR3 is TGCGCCAGCAGTGATGGCAGGAGGAACACTGAAGCTTTCTTT.

J is TRBJ2-7 and V is TRBV6-5, with a weak D call TRBD1 (6 bases). This CDR3 spans 13 amino acids. V was pared by 6 bases and J by 7 bases, with 16 bases between. Germline CDR1 and CDR2: MNHEY and SVGAGI. The CDR3 nucleotides read TGTGCCAGCAGACACAGGGTTTCGGGAGAGCAGTACTTC. This translates into CASRHRVSGEQYF.

Note on this clone: Within the sample, other DNA sequences also encode this same CDR3. J is TRBJ2-7 and V is TRBV28; no definite D call. Germline values: CDR1 MDHEN, CDR2 SYDVKM. The CDR3 runs 11 residues. Trimming took off 5 bases at V and 4 bases at J, with 6 bases between the two ends. The CDR3, as DNA: TGTGCCAGCAGTCTGCGGTACGAGCAGTACTTC. It specifies CASSLRYEQYF.

V usage is TRBV5-1 and J usage is TRBJ2-7, with 9 bases identical to TRBD1. Germline CDR1 is SGHRS and CDR2 is YFSETQ. V gave up 0 bases and J gave up 3 bases; unmatched junction bases: 1. There are 14 residues in the CDR3. DNA for the CDR3: TGCGCCAGCAGCTTGGGGGACAGGGACTACGAGCAGTACTTC. Its protein product is CASSLGDRDYEQYF.

The chain employs TRBV6-6 and TRBJ2-5; possibly TRBD1 for D (6 bases). Deletions cut 6 bases from V and 5 bases from J, with 16 bases between. This CDR3 contains 14 residues. Germline CDR1 reads MNHNY; CDR2 reads SVGAGI (reference sequence). DNA of the CDR3: TGTGCCAGCAGAAAGACAGGTGCGGCTGAGACCCAGTACTTC. It encodes CASRKTGAAETQYF.

This chain uses TRBV10-2 with TRBJ2-1; possibly TRBD2 for D (6 bases). The CDR3 runs to 12 residues. Trimming removed 2 bases at V and 10 bases at J, with 9 bases between. Germline CDR1 reads WSHSY; CDR2 reads SAAADI. CDR3 DNA: TGCGCCAGCAGTGAGAGGAGGGACGAGCAGTTCTTC. Translating it yields CASSERRDEQFF.

The chain joins TRBV6-5 to TRBJ2-1; 7 nucleotides match TRBD2. V was pared by 8 bases and J by 5 bases, with 12 bases of the junction left unmatched. Per the germline V gene, CDR1 is MNHEY and CDR2 is SVGAGI. This CDR3 contains 15 residues. Written as DNA, the CDR3 is TGTGCCAGCGGCATGCGGGGAGGGCCGAACAATGAGCAGTTCTTC. Residues: CASGMRGGPNNEQFF.